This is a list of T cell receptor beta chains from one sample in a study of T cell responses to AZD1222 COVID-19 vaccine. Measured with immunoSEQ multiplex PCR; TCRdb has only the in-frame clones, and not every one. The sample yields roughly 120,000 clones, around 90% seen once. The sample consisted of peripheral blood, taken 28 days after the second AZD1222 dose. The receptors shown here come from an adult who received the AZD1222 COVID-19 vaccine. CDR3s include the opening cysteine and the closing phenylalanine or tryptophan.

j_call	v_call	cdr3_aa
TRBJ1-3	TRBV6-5	CASSQRVRSGNTIYF
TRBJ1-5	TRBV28	CASGVYQPQHF
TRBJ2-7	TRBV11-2	CASSLAWGRSSYEQYF
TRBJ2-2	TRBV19	CASRDWGGELFF
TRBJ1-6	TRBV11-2	CASSLEQGGSPLHF
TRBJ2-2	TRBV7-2	CASSFAGFDTGELFF
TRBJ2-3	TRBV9	CASSVLGNTDTQYF
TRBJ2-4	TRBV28	CASRPGQVSFRYF
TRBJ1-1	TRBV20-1	CSAGLERAAFF
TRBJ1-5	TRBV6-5	CASSKTGGINQPQHF
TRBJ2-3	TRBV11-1	CASSLAGGTDTQYF
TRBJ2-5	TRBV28	CASSSPPETQYF
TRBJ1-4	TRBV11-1	CASSWSGATNEKLFF
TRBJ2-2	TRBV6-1	CASSENIGLAGELFF
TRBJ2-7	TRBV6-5	CASRAEGFTYEQYF
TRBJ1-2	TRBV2	CASSRYGTGRDYGYTF
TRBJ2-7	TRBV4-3	CASSQARTVSYEQYF
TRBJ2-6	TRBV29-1	CSVAPSSGANVLTF
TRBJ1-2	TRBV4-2	CASSQPGQDYGYTF
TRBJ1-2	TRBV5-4	CASSGRRTGLFHYGYTF
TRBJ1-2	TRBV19	CASSNTGTGNYGYTF
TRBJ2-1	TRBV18	CASSLELGWGYNEQFF
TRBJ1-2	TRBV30	CACRDRETYNYGYTF
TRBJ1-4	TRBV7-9	CASSLAGQGLGNEKLFF
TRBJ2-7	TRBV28	CASSPRDSVYEQYF